These 25 T cell receptor beta chains share one sample of origin, sequenced in a study of T-cell reconstitution after alpha-beta-depleted transplantation in children. Molecular barcoding with unique molecular identifiers was used for the TCRbeta library. Via MiXCR, TCRdb re-called the PCR reads, giving one row per CDR3 protein. The repertoire includes about 610,000 distinct CDR3 sequences, roughly 27% of them detected once, and just over 35% sits in the top ten. The sample here was PBMCs, taken before TCRalphabeta/CD19-depleted stem cell transplant. These receptor sequences come from a boy in the first two years of life with Wiskott-Aldrich syndrome, due to receive a stem cell transplant.

This clonotype turned up a few times. J is TRBJ2-1 and V is TRBV12-3 or TRBV12-4, with TRBD2 matching 10 bases. V trimming: 5 bases; J trimming: 8 bases; junction bases outside the gene matches: 15. CDR3 length equals 17 residues. The CDR3 DNA reads TGTGCCAGCAGTGCCAGGGCCGGGACTAGCGATCTCCATGAGCAGTTCTTC. This codes for CASSARAGTSDLHEQFF.

The chain couples TRBV5-1 to TRBJ2-2, with 7 bases matching TRBD2. Germline V gene sequence: CDR1 SGHRS, CDR2 YFSETQ. The length of the CDR3 is 14 residues. V was pared by 2 bases and J by 5 bases, with 3 bases of the junction left unmatched. This CDR3 reads CASSFNGGTGELFF. The CDR3 bases are TGCGCCAGCAGCTTTAACGGGGGGACCGGGGAGCTGTTTTTT. The full variable domain, rest sourced from reference TRBV5-1 and TRBJ2-2, is KAGVTQTPRYLIKTRGQQVTLSCSPISGHRSVSWYQQTPGQGLQFLFEYFSETQRNKGNFPGRFSGRQFSNSRSEMNVSTLELGDSALYLCASSFNGGTGELFFGEGSRLTVL.

This clonotype was recorded a few times. The V call is TRBV5-1, the J call TRBJ2-2; possible D gene TRBD1, 6 bases. The germline V gene has CDR1 SGHRS and CDR2 YFSETQ. Trimming cost V 4 bases and J 3 bases, with 10 bases left between them. There are 14 residues in the CDR3. The CDR3 DNA reads as TGCGCCAGCAGCGAGGCAGGGGACACCGGGGAGCTGTTTTTT. Protein: CASSEAGDTGELFF.

The J gene is TRBJ2-7, the V gene TRBV7-6, with TRBD1 matching over 7 bases. Germline loops: CDR1 SGHVS, CDR2 FNYEAQ. CDR3 length: 14 residues. Unmatched junction bases numbered 7, after V lost 5 bases and J lost 3 bases. DNA of the CDR3: TGTGCCAGCAGCCCGAGGACAGGACGCTACGAGCAGTACTTC. Its translation is CASSPRTGRYEQYF.

V usage is TRBV7-9 and J usage is TRBJ1-6; TRBD1 is a possible D gene (5 bases). This CDR3 comprises 14 residues. CDR1 and CDR2 (germline): SEHNR, FQNEAQ (reference sequence). V lost 1 base and J 11 bases, leaving 12 bases between the germline ends. The CDR3 region has the DNA TGTGCCAGCAGCTTAGGGGGCAATCGGACACCCCTCCACTTT. It is translated as CASSLGGNRTPLHF.

This clonotype showed up just a few times. The genes are TRBV24-1 and TRBJ2-1; D not certain. Germline V gene data show CDR1 as KGHDR and CDR2 as SFDVKD. Deletions cut 2 bases from V and 8 bases from J, with 9 bases between. The CDR3 loop spans 13 amino acids. This CDR3 reads CATSDSRYDEQFF. CDR3 in DNA: TGTGCCACCAGTGATTCACGTTACGATGAGCAGTTCTTC.

This clonotype was picked up a small number of times. The V gene is TRBV5-1, the J gene TRBJ2-7, with a weak D call TRBD1 (6 bases). Per germline, CDR1 SGHRS and CDR2 YFSETQ. Between the trimmed V and J ends, which lost 4 bases and 5 bases, there was a span of 22 bases. CDR3 length: 16 residues. The CDR3 nucleotides are TGCGCCAGCAGCCCAGCAGGGGACGGGACGTTACACGAGCAGTACTTC. It codes for CASSPAGDGTLHEQYF.

This sequence joins TRBV27 and TRBJ1-1; the D gene is possibly TRBD1 (6 bases). Trimming took off 4 bases at V and 1 base at J, with 13 bases between the two ends. Germline V gene sequence: CDR1 MNHEY, CDR2 SMNVEV (reference sequence). The CDR3 length is 15 residues. The CDR3 spells CASSSRGRGNTEAFF. The CDR3 DNA reads as TGTGCCAGCAGTTCCAGAGGCAGGGGGAACACTGAAGCTTTCTTT.

V gene TRBV3-1 combines with J gene TRBJ2-5; 8 nucleotides align to TRBD2. CDR1 LGHDT and CDR2 YNNKEL come from the germline V gene (reference sequence). With V trimmed by 1 base and J by 3 bases, 10 bases remained unmatched. This CDR3 comprises 17 residues. The CDR3 here is CASSQGFAREAEETQYF. DNA of the CDR3: TGTGCCAGCAGCCAAGGATTTGCGCGGGAGGCCGAAGAGACCCAGTACTTC.

The chain combines TRBV5-1 with TRBJ2-1, with a weak D call TRBD1 (6 bases). Germline lookup yields CDR1 SGHRS and CDR2 YFSETQ. V lost 0 bases and J lost 5, with 12 bases in between. The CDR3 contains 15 residues. The CDR3 reads CASSLDRPGDNEQFF. CDR3 nucleotides: TGCGCCAGCAGCTTGGACAGGCCAGGGGACAATGAGCAGTTCTTC.

This chain uses TRBV12-3 or TRBV12-4 with TRBJ2-7; no firm D call. V lost 1 base to trimming and J lost 5 bases, with 9 bases between them. The CDR3 runs 13 residues. CDR3 sequence reads: CASSLGGSHEQYF. CDR3 nucleotides: TGTGCCAGCAGTTTAGGCGGCAGCCACGAGCAGTACTTC.

The V call is TRBV20-1, the J call TRBJ2-1; D is ambiguous. The CDR3 contains 11 residues. Trimming removed 3 bases from V and 7 bases from J, with 7 bases in between. Germline-derived CDR1 and CDR2 are DFQATT and SNEGSKA (reference sequence). For the CDR3, the DNA is TGCAGTGCTAGGTACATAAATGAGCAGTTCTTC. Translating it yields CSARYINEQFF.

Remarks on this clonotype: A read error is likely, as this CDR3 ends without the conserved phenylalanine or tryptophan. V and J are TRBV2 and TRBJ2-7; D gene uncertain. Trimming pared 4 bases from V and 2 bases from J, leaving 12 bases between. Germline loops: CDR1 SNHLY, CDR2 FYNNEI. This CDR3 contains 14 residues. The CDR3 nucleotides read TGTGCCAGCAGTGGGGTGGCAGGACCCTACGAGCAGTACTCC. It encodes CASSGVAGPYEQYS.

This chain links TRBV10-3 with TRBJ2-1; the D gene is possibly TRBD1 (5 bases). This CDR3 spans 12 amino acids. V lost 10 bases, J lost 9 bases, and 16 bases lay in between. Germline V gene lookup returns CDR1 ENHRY and CDR2 SYGVKD. The DNA of the CDR3 is TGTGCCACGTCAAGGGGCCCGGCTGAGCAGTTCTTC. It specifies CATSRGPAEQFF.

The chain carries TRBV7-8 and TRBJ1-4, with D possibly TRBD1 on 5 matching bases. Germline V lookup: CDR1 SGHVS, CDR2 FQNEAQ. With 3 bases removed from V and 8 bases from J, the gap between germline ends came to 16 bases. This CDR3 contains 15 residues. The CDR3 DNA reads TGTGCCAGCAGCTTTGACAGATTTGACGAAGAAAAACTGTTTTTT. This sequence encodes CASSFDRFDEEKLFF.

The chain is built from TRBV5-1 and TRBJ2-1; 9 nucleotides line up with TRBD2. V lost 0 bases, J lost 4 bases, and 8 bases stayed unmatched. Germline V gene data show CDR1 as SGHRS and CDR2 as YFSETQ. The CDR3 runs 17 residues. In DNA form, the CDR3 reads TGCGCCAGCAGCTTGGGACTAGCGGAATTCATATACAATGAGCAGTTCTTC. The encoded protein is CASSLGLAEFIYNEQFF.

V is TRBV24-1 and J is TRBJ2-1; the D gene could be TRBD1 or TRBD2 (5 bases each). Germline V lookup: CDR1 KGHDR, CDR2 SFDVKD. The V and J ends lost 4 bases and 5 bases respectively, with 17 bases between them. The CDR3 sequence is 16 residues long. The CDR3 region is CATSDRRSRANNEQFF. CDR3 coding DNA: TGTGCCACCAGTGACCGGAGGTCCAGGGCAAACAATGAGCAGTTCTTC.

The chain recombines TRBV20-1 with TRBJ2-3; unclear D gene. The germline CDR1 and CDR2 sequences are DFQATT and SNEGSKA (reference sequence). The CDR3 length is 12 residues. Trimming removed 6 bases from V and 4 bases from J, with 11 bases in between. In nucleotides, the CDR3 is TGCAGTGCCCACGGTTCTCCAGATACGCAGTATTTT. Amino acids: CSAHGSPDTQYF.

The chain combines TRBV7-2 with TRBJ2-4, with 11 bases aligning to TRBD1. Germline CDR1 reads SGHTA; CDR2 reads FQGNSA. CDR3 length equals 13 residues. V lost 5 bases to trimming and J lost 8 bases; unmatched junction nucleotides: 2. DNA of the CDR3: TGTGCCAGCAGCCGGGACAGGGGGGACATTCAGTACTTC. Its protein is CASSRDRGDIQYF.

The chain employs TRBV5-1 and TRBJ2-6; D tentatively reads TRBD1 or TRBD2 (5 bases each). Trimming took off 7 bases at V and 3 bases at J, with 11 bases between the two ends. The CDR3 runs 14 residues. Germline CDR1 SGHRS, CDR2 YFSETQ. CDR3 region: CASSSGGGANVLTF. CDR3 bases: TGCGCCAGCTCAAGTGGGGGTGGGGCCAACGTCCTGACTTTC. The full variable domain, completed using reference TRBV5-1 and TRBJ2-6, is KAGVTQTPRYLIKTRGQQVTLSCSPISGHRSVSWYQQTPGQGLQFLFEYFSETQRNKGNFPGRFSGRQFSNSRSEMNVSTLELGDSALYLCASSSGGGANVLTFGAGSRLTVL.

This chain joins TRBV12-3 or TRBV12-4 and TRBJ1-1, with D hard to call. This CDR3 is 13 amino acids long. V was cut by 2 bases and J by 5 bases, with 9 bases left in between. The CDR3 sequence: CASSLSGITEAFF. The CDR3 coding sequence is TGTGCCAGCAGTTTAAGCGGGATTACTGAAGCTTTCTTT.

The rearrangement uses TRBV20-1 and TRBJ2-2; D may be TRBD1 (6 bases). The CDR3 sequence is 15 residues long. V was cut by 2 bases and J by 0 bases, with 10 bases left in between. Germline V gene sequence: CDR1 DFQATT, CDR2 SNEGSKA (reference sequence). The chain's CDR3 is CSARTRGANTGELFF. Here the CDR3 DNA reads TGCAGTGCTAGAACCAGGGGCGCGAACACCGGGGAGCTGTTTTTT.

The rearrangement links TRBV10-1 to TRBJ2-5; no clear D gene. The ends were cut back, 7 bases at V and 5 bases at J, with 5 bases in the middle. CDR1 and CDR2 from the germline V gene are WNHNN and SYGVQD (reference sequence). This CDR3 region has 10 residues. Here the CDR3 reads CASIEETQYF. The CDR3 DNA reads TGCGCCAGCATCGAGGAGACCCAGTACTTC.

The chain is built from TRBV18 and TRBJ2-1, with TRBD2 matching 7 bases. Trimming cost V 4 bases and J 8 bases; bases outside gene matches: 14. CDR3 size: 16 residues. The V gene's germline CDR1 is KGHSH and CDR2 LQKENI. CDR3 residues: CASSLYKARELDEQFF. The DNA for the CDR3 is TGTGCCAGCTCACTCTATAAAGCGCGGGAGTTAGATGAGCAGTTCTTC.

This clonotype showed up just a few times. The V call is TRBV29-1, the J call TRBJ2-7; maybe TRBD2 (6 bases). Germline V lookup: CDR1 SQVTM, CDR2 ANQGSEA. Trimming shortened V by 5 bases and J by 3 bases, and 20 bases separated the two germline ends. There are 15 residues in the CDR3. CDR3 residues: CSVIGTPKGLYEQYF. CDR3 in DNA: TGCAGCGTTATCGGGACTCCCAAGGGGCTCTACGAGCAGTACTTC.